The entry below gives a single T cell receptor beta chain sequence along with its context. This sample is part of a study of cytomegalovirus exposure and HLA in healthy donors. Germline values: CDR1 ENHRY, CDR2 SYGVKD. Deletions cut 1 base from V and 0 bases from J, with 9 bases between. CDR3 size: 16 residues. In the PCR, 60 Vbeta and 13 Jbeta primers were used. TCRdb's copy holds only in-frame clones and misses some; the assay was immunoSEQ multiplex PCR. The sample holds about 120,000 clones, around 76% seen once. The rearrangement links TRBV10-3 to TRBJ1-4, with D uncertain. Sequencing was carried out using PBMCs. This clonotype was sampled from a young man in good health and CMV-seropositive. CDR3 sequence: CAISEWEKATNEKLFF. The CDR3 nucleotides read TGTGCCATCAGTGAGTGGGAGAAGGCAACTAATGAAAAACTGTTTTTT.